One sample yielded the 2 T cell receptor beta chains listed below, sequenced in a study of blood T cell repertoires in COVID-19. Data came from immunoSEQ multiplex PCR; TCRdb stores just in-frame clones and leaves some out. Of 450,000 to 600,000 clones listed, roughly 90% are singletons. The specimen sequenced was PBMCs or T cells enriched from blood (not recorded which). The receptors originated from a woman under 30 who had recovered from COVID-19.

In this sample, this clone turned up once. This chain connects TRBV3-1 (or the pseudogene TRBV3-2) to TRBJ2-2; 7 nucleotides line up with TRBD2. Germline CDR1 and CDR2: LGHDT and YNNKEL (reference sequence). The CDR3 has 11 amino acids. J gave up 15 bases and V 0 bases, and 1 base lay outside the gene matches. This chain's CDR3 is CASSQDRGVFF. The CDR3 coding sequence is TGTGCCAGCAGCCAAGATCGGGGGGTGTTTTTT.

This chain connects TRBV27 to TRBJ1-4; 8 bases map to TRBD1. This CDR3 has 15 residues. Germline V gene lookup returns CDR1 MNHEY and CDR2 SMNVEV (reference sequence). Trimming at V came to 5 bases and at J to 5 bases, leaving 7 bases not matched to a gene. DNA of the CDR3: TGTGCCAGCAGTACCAGGACAGGGAAGAATGAAAAACTGTTTTTT. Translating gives CASSTRTGKNEKLFF.